This T cell receptor (beta chain) derives from a study of response to subunit inactivated influenza vaccine (dated by TCRdb to about 2018). For the wider study: Deep quantitative T cell receptor repertoire profiling was used in the study to track responses to a trivalent subunit inactivated influenza vaccine.

The library was built by means of RT-PCR. Instrument used: Illumina HiSeq 2500. TCRdb reprocessing: public reads trimmed at Q25 with fastp, clones called with MiXCR, in-frame beta chains kept. CDR3 protein duplicates are merged, each entry listing the most common genes and DNA. In all, the sample holds about 540,000 distinct CDR3 sequences, and under 25% of those were seen once. 2.8% of the sample goes to the ten largest clones. According to the germline V gene (reference sequence), CDR1 reads DFQATT and CDR2 reads SNEGSKA. Including the terminal cysteine and phenylalanine, the CDR3 comprises 12 residues. CDR3 DNA only is kept here, 36 bases in frame from base 1. For this clonotype: Its antigen is unknown. It has no much larger one-base neighbor in the sample; base qualities were not kept.

General study outcomes and caveats: It was suggested by the authors that each seasonal influenza vaccination may recruit only a limited number of new T cells.

The same data also went into a second study, on T cells expressing NK-cell markers. The second source states: 5'RACE template switching, by which a universal primer site and unique molecular identifiers were added, was used to make TCR beta cDNA libraries. About 8 donors provided sorted CD3+CD56+NKG2C+, CD3+CD56+NKG2C- and CD3+CD56-NKG2C+ T-cell subsets, whose TCR beta-chain repertoires were profiled. Seven of the eight sequenced donors were HCMV-seropositive and one was HCMV-seronegative. To restrict sorting to alphabetaTCR-expressing T cells, an anti-gammadeltaTCR antibody was added in several experiments. For five or six donors, the dominant CD3+CD56+NKG2C+ clonotypes were among the top 10 CD8+ clonotypes and accounted for roughly 1.0-7.5% of CD8+ T cells. Those dominant clonotypes were again the most abundant among CD3+CD56-NKG2C+ cells in a handful of donors, at about 25-60.1%. Whether the expanded NKG2C-expressing T cell clones were specific for HCMV antigens remained unclear. The eight sequenced donors were randomly selected healthy volunteers, three men and five women. HCMV-specific IgG was detected in serum with a commercial ELISA kit to determine HCMV serostatus. Peripheral blood mononuclear cells were isolated from blood by Ficoll density gradient centrifugation. Magnetic immunoseparation with Miltenyi isolation kits was used to isolate CD4+ and CD8+ T cells from PBMC. Synthesis of cDNA was primed from the TCR beta constant segment and was followed by two consecutive PCR amplification steps. Libraries were sequenced as 2 x 150 bp reads on Illumina HiSeq 2000/2500, MiSeq or NextSeq. MIGEC was used to demultiplex reads and group reads by UMI, and MiTCR was used to assemble and quantify clonotypes. Only TCR cDNA sequences supported by at least two reads were kept to exclude erroneous sequences. The tcR package was used for downstream repertoire analysis, with clonotypes matched between fractions based on CDR3 nucleotide sequence plus V segment. VDJmatch was used to annotate antigen specificity against VDJdb, with one amino acid substitution allowed in CDR3.

The V and J segments used are TRBV20-1 and TRBJ2-1; the D gene cannot be resolved beyond TRBD1 or TRBD2, each matching 6 bases. This TCR came from a man aged 45-60 years who received an inactivated influenza vaccine. Donor details come from another sample of the same person, matched by shared clones. The input for sequencing was CD4+ T cells sorted from PBMCs, taken 12 days after vaccination. The DNA reads as follows: TGCAATGCGGACAGCGGGTACAATGAGCAGTTCTTC. Its product reads: CNADSGYNEQFF.